The T cell receptor (beta chain) under discussion was sequenced for a study of blood T cell repertoires in COVID-19 (dated by TCRdb to the early 2020s). With regard to the full study: Samples covering the acute and convalescent phases of COVID-19 were provided by collaborators in the United States, Italy and Spain. The prospective study material was composed of cDNA or gDNA derived from T cells, B-cell-depleted T cells, or PBMCs. HLA class I and class II types, where available, came from metadata supplied by the sample provider rather than from assay-based typing. Sample metadata almost always included a de-identified subject ID, COVID-19 status, age in years and sex. Deeply sampled blood TCRbeta repertoires from subjects exposed to, actively infected with, or recovered from COVID-19 were included in the dataset. The repertoires were released in a freely available public database meant as a resource for research on the immune response to SARS-CoV-2. Samples were obtained from the ongoing ImmuneRACE study (first 160 participants) and from about 1,300 subjects provided by 6 global collaborators. General conclusions and limits of the study: The quantity of clinical and demographic metadata differed by source and by participant and was supplied without curation.

In the prospective study, participants were roughly 18 to 100 years old, resided in 24 geographic areas of the United States, and were enrolled through a virtual design. To assign participants to cohorts, the prospective study relied on clinical history that participants themselves reported in a screening survey and a study questionnaire. For ImmuneRACE Cohort 3, a participant was defined as recovered based on two consecutive negative NP/OP PCR tests, clearance by a healthcare professional, or resolution of symptoms. In the prospective study, mobile phlebotomists collected whole blood, serum and a nasopharyngeal or oropharyngeal swab from each participant. Over a roughly two-month period, participants in the prospective study had the option of providing additional blood draws and questionnaires. Prospective study blood samples were shipped either frozen or at room temperature before DNA extraction.

Taken from the germline V gene (reference sequence), the CDR1 and CDR2 loops are SEHNR and FQNEAQ. The CDR3 numbers 14 residues from cysteine through phenylalanine. Only the CDR3 DNA is retained, 42 bases long and in frame from the first base. Unmatched junction bases come to 8, with V trimmed by 6 bases and J by 6 bases. The immunoSEQ Assay, a bias-controlled multiplex PCR, was used to amplify TCRbeta CDR3 regions from genomic DNA. Per the source publication's procedure: The number of nucleated cells in each sample was estimated from the amplification of reference gene primers within the assay. To quantify the absolute abundance of each unique TCRbeta CDR3 rearrangement, sequence reads were collapsed and filtered. Productive Simpson clonality was computed per sample as the square root of Simpson's diversity index over productive rearrangements. The table comes from immuneACCESS by way of TCRdb, which keeps in-frame sequences with V and J called. Part of the clones is missing from these tables; in studies checked, under half for an unresolved V gene and the rest for unknown reasons. V and J calls and clone size come straight from that table; D and trimming were deduced from the DNA. The table for this sample lists 250,000 to 400,000 clones; about 87% of them were counted only once. Roughly 5.3% of the sample is held by the ten biggest clonotypes.

Comment on this clone: Its antigen is not yet known. It has no much larger one-base neighbor in the sample; base qualities were not kept.

The receptor chain draws on TRBV7-9 and TRBJ2-7, with TRBD1 identical over 10 junction bases. The source is a woman aged 30 to 39 who had recovered from COVID-19. The material sequenced was PBMCs or T cells enriched from blood (not recorded which). For the CDR3, the sequence is CASSWDRGKFEQYF. In nucleotides, the sequence is TGTGCCAGCAGTTGGGACAGGGGTAAATTCGAGCAGTACTTC.